This TCR beta chain was sequenced during a study of blood T cell repertoires in COVID-19. Germline loops: CDR1 LGHDT, CDR2 YNNKEL (reference sequence). This CDR3 is 14 amino acids long. V was trimmed by 2 bases and J by 0 bases, leaving 8 bases between them. This clone was picked up a small number of times. The method was immunoSEQ multiplex PCR; TCRdb's version includes in-frame clones alone and lacks a portion of them. Among over 150,000 clones listed, 81% were seen once. The chain uses TRBV3-1 (or the pseudogene TRBV3-2) and TRBJ2-7, with D hard to call. The TCR sequence derives from a woman over 75 with COVID-19, enrolled during active disease. Sequencing was carried out using peripheral blood. CDR3 protein: CASSQTGFSYEQYF. The CDR3 DNA reads TGTGCCAGCAGCCAAACCGGGTTCTCCTACGAGCAGTACTTC.